The rows below give T cell receptor beta chains drawn from one sample of a study of T-cell reconstitution after alpha-beta-depleted transplantation in children. TCRdb re-called the PCR reads with MiXCR, one entry per CDR3 protein. The repertoire holds 450,000 to 550,000 distinct CDR3 sequences, with about an eighth as singletons. The sequences come from PBMCs, mostly from graft donor cells, collected 180 days after TCRalphabeta/CD19-depleted stem cell transplant. The source of these receptors is a female patient aged 2-15 years who had a stem cell transplant for aplastic anemia, so the T cells may come from the graft donor. CDR3s include the opening cysteine and the closing phenylalanine or tryptophan. D genes are given only for firm matches. The size entry is marked missing in some rows and otherwise reads once, few, many or a size class.

size,D,V,J,CDR3,DNA
NA,NA,TRBV28,TRBJ2-7,CASSFSRYEQYF,TGTGCCAGCAGTTTTTCCCGCTACGAGCAGTACTTC
few,NA,TRBV4-3,TRBJ2-2,CASSQDGQGRTGELFF,TGCGCCAGCAGCCAAGATGGGCAAGGGCGAACCGGGGAGCTGTTTTTT
few,NA,TRBV7-2,TRBJ1-1,CASSPGPLKDGAFF,TGTGCCAGCAGCCCCGGACCCCTAAAAGATGGAGCTTTCTTT
NA,NA,TRBV24-1,TRBJ1-5,CATSDSRMIGGPQHF,TGTGCCACCAGTGATTCTCGGATGATTGGAGGGCCCCAGCATTTT
few,NA,TRBV28,TRBJ2-7,CASSLAGTGPPYEQYF,TGTGCCAGCAGCTTAGCGGGGACAGGACCTCCCTACGAGCAGTACTTC
few,TRBD1,TRBV5-1,TRBJ2-2,CASKYRGQNGELFF,TGCGCCAGCAAGTACAGGGGGCAAAACGGGGAGCTGTTTTTT
few,NA,TRBV7-9,TRBJ2-6,CASSSTAGANVLTF,TGTGCCAGCAGCTCCACTGCTGGGGCCAACGTCCTGACTTTC
many,NA,TRBV12-3/TRBV12-4,TRBJ2-5,CASTLLGLAGQETQYF,TGTGCCAGCACCCTTTTGGGTCTTGCAGGGCAAGAGACCCAGTACTTC
NA,NA,TRBV7-8,TRBJ2-3,CASSLAVGLYTDTQYF,TGTGCCAGCAGCTTAGCGGTGGGCCTATACACAGATACGCAGTATTTT
few,TRBD2,TRBV10-3,TRBJ2-3,CAISESGGRARDTQYF,TGTGCCATCAGTGAGTCGGGCGGGAGGGCGAGAGATACGCAGTATTTT
NA,NA,TRBV4-1,TRBJ1-4,CASSQDRVTGATNEKLFF,TGCGCCAGCAGCCAAGATCGGGTGACAGGTGCAACTAATGAAAAACTGTTTTTT
many,NA,TRBV29-1,TRBJ2-2,CSAHSPGSGELFF,TGCAGCGCCCATTCCCCAGGAAGCGGGGAGCTGTTTTTT
NA,NA,TRBV18,TRBJ2-7,CASSPPGRGYEQYF,TGTGCCAGCTCACCACCGGGCAGGGGCTACGAGCAGTACTTC
few,TRBD2,TRBV20-1,TRBJ2-3,CSARTGLGTDTQYF,TGCAGTGCTAGGACCGGACTAGGCACAGATACGCAGTATTTT
few,TRBD2,TRBV12-3/TRBV12-4,TRBJ2-1,CASSPGTSGRAGNEQFF,TGTGCCAGCAGTCCCGGGACTAGCGGGAGGGCCGGCAATGAGCAGTTCTTC
few,TRBD1,TRBV12-3/TRBV12-4,TRBJ1-5,CASGGQGEMSNQPQHF,TGTGCCAGCGGGGGACAGGGCGAGATGAGCAATCAGCCCCAGCATTTT
many,NA,TRBV10-3,TRBJ2-7,CATAQGLSYEQYF,TGTGCCACCGCGCAGGGCCTATCCTACGAGCAGTACTTC
NA,NA,TRBV29-1,TRBJ1-6,CSSNSPLHF,TGCAGCTCTAATTCACCCCTCCACTTT
NA,TRBD2,TRBV9,TRBJ2-1,CASSPSTLGLGANEQFF,TGTGCCAGCAGCCCATCGACCCTGGGACTAGGGGCGAATGAGCAGTTCTTC
NA,NA,TRBV7-2,TRBJ2-5,CASSLRRVETQYF,TGTGCCAGCAGCTTGAGGAGGGTTGAGACCCAGTACTTC
NA,NA,TRBV6-5,TRBJ2-4,CASSYYPLGWGAKNIQYF,TGTGCCAGCAGTTACTATCCCCTCGGGTGGGGGGCCAAAAACATTCAGTACTTC
many,TRBD2,TRBV29-1,TRBJ2-5,CSVDRRLAEETQYF,TGCAGCGTTGACAGGAGACTAGCGGAAGAGACCCAGTACTTC
many,NA,TRBV12-3/TRBV12-4,TRBJ2-5,CASSWTTQETQYF,TGTGCCAGCAGTTGGACTACCCAAGAGACCCAGTACTTC
few,NA,TRBV5-6,TRBJ2-3,CASSFVWGRDRADTQYF,TGTGCCAGCAGCTTTGTGTGGGGGCGGGATCGAGCAGATACGCAGTATTTT
few,NA,TRBV20-1,TRBJ2-3,CSADTSSTQYF,TGCAGTGCTGATACTAGCAGCACGCAGTATTTT
few,TRBD2,TRBV12-3/TRBV12-4,TRBJ2-1,CASSGGLAVYNEQFF,TGTGCCAGCAGTGGGGGACTAGCCGTGTACAATGAGCAGTTCTTC
few,NA,TRBV7-2,TRBJ1-3,CASSPDSRVSGNTIYF,TGTGCCAGCAGCCCAGACTCGAGGGTCTCTGGAAACACCATATATTTT
many,TRBD2,TRBV12-3/TRBV12-4,TRBJ2-2,CASSSTGGLGELFF,TGTGCCAGCAGTTCGACGGGGGGGCTGGGGGAGCTGTTTTTT
NA,NA,TRBV7-9,TRBJ1-2,CASSLRGAESYGYTF,TGTGCCAGCAGCTTGCGGGGGGCCGAATCCTATGGCTACACCTTC
NA,TRBD2,TRBV28,TRBJ2-1,CASSSPLPGEGSYNEQFF,TGTGCCAGCAGTTCTCCTCTGCCTGGGGAGGGATCCTACAATGAGCAGTTCTTC
many,TRBD1,TRBV5-6,TRBJ2-3,CASSLRTGAAWRTDTQYF,TGTGCCAGCAGCTTGAGGACAGGGGCGGCATGGCGCACAGATACGCAGTATTTT
few,NA,TRBV12-3/TRBV12-4,TRBJ2-5,CASSLVSPGATQYF,TGTGCCAGCAGTTTAGTATCCCCCGGCGCGACCCAGTACTTC
NA,TRBD1,TRBV4-1,TRBJ2-1,CASSEGTGEYNEQFF,TGCGCCAGCAGCGAGGGGACAGGGGAATACAATGAGCAGTTCTTC
many,TRBD1,TRBV2,TRBJ2-2,CASSGTVVTGELFF,TGTGCCAGCTCCGGGACAGTAGTCACCGGGGAGCTGTTTTTT
few,NA,TRBV18,TRBJ1-1,CASSVRVLNTEAFF,TGTGCCAGCTCAGTAAGGGTTTTGAACACTGAAGCTTTCTTT
NA,NA,TRBV12-3/TRBV12-4,TRBJ1-3,CASSPVEGSSGNTIYF,TGTGCCAGCAGTCCTGTGGAGGGGAGCTCTGGAAACACCATATATTTT
NA,TRBD1,TRBV6-1,TRBJ1-5,CASRLTGTGNQPQHF,TGTGCCAGCAGATTGACCGGGACAGGGAATCAGCCCCAGCATTTT
many,NA,TRBV20-1,TRBJ1-3,CSARTGREDTIYF,TGCAGTGCTAGGACGGGCAGGGAGGACACCATATATTTT
NA,NA,TRBV11-2,TRBJ1-1,CASTTRSTRMNTEAFF,TGTGCCAGCACCACTAGGTCGACGAGGATGAACACTGAAGCTTTCTTT
once,TRBD1,TRBV7-6,TRBJ1-6,CASSLAPRTGDSPLHF,TGTGCCAGCAGCTTAGCTCCCCGGACAGGGGATTCACCCCTCCACTTT
few,NA,TRBV5-1,TRBJ1-3,CASSIENSGNTIYF,TGCGCCAGCAGTATAGAGAACTCTGGAAACACCATATATTTT
NA,TRBD2,TRBV7-8,TRBJ2-5,CASSPPGLAGQETQYF,TGTGCCAGCAGCCCGCCGGGACTAGCGGGACAAGAGACCCAGTACTTC
NA,TRBD2,TRBV6-2/TRBV6-3,TRBJ2-5,CASRKAGETQYF,TGTGCCAGTCGAAAAGCGGGGGAGACCCAGTACTTC
few,NA,TRBV7-2,TRBJ2-6,CASSLDPTGANVLTF,TGTGCCAGCAGCTTAGACCCTACTGGGGCCAACGTCCTGACTTTC
few,NA,TRBV7-2,TRBJ2-7,CASSFGPESYEQYF,TGTGCCAGCAGCTTTGGCCCCGAGTCCTACGAGCAGTACTTC
few,NA,TRBV18,TRBJ1-1,CASLAMVNTEAFF,TGTGCCAGCCTTGCTATGGTGAACACTGAAGCTTTCTTT
many,TRBD2,TRBV12-3/TRBV12-4,TRBJ2-1,CASSSGLAGVHNEQFF,TGTGCCAGCAGTTCGGGACTAGCGGGGGTCCACAATGAGCAGTTCTTC
few,NA,TRBV7-9,TRBJ2-2,CATPVAIMNTGELFF,TGTGCCACCCCAGTCGCCATAATGAACACCGGGGAGCTGTTTTTT
few,TRBD1,TRBV25-1,TRBJ2-5,CASSEGTAEWAIKETQYF,TGTGCCAGCAGTGAGGGGACAGCCGAATGGGCCATAAAAGAGACCCAGTACTTC
few,NA,TRBV5-4,TRBJ2-1,CASSTMGPLNEQFF,TGTGCCAGCAGCACTATGGGGCCACTTAATGAGCAGTTCTTC
many,TRBD1,TRBV27,TRBJ1-1,CASRPGTGGGNTEAFF,TGTGCCAGCAGGCCCGGGACAGGGGGCGGGAACACTGAAGCTTTCTTT
NA,NA,TRBV7-2,TRBJ2-2,CASSSSPGNTGELFF,TGTGCCAGCAGCTCATCGCCAGGGAACACCGGGGAGCTGTTTTTT
many,NA,TRBV29-1,TRBJ2-1,CSVDLRRGEQFF,TGCAGCGTTGACCTGAGGAGAGGTGAGCAGTTCTTC
NA,TRBD1,TRBV28,TRBJ1-2,CASLVDRGLLYGYTF,TGTGCCTCCCTAGTGGACAGGGGCCTTTTGTATGGCTACACCTTC
NA,NA,TRBV29-1,TRBJ2-7,CSVVWGGRRYEQYF,TGCAGCGTTGTCTGGGGGGGCAGGCGGTACGAGCAGTACTTC